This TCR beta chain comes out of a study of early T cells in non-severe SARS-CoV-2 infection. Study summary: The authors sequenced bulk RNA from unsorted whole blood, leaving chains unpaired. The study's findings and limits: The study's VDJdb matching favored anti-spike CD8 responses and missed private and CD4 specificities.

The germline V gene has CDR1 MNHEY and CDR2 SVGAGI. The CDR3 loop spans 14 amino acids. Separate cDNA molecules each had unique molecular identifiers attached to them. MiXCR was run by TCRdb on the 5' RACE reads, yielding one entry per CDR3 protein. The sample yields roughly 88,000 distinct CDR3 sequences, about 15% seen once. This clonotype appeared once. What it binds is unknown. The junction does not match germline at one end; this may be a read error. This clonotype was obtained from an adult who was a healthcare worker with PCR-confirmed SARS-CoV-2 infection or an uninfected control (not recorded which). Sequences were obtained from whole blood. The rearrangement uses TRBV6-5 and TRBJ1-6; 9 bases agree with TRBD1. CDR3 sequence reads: CVSSSDRGDSPLHF. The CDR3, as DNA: TGTGTCAGCAGTTCGGACAGGGGTGATTCACCCCTCCACTTT.